A single sample gave rise to the 5 T cell receptor beta chains below, sequenced in a study of cytomegalovirus exposure and HLA in healthy donors. Generated by immunoSEQ multiplex PCR, the TCRdb table keeps only in-frame clones and is missing some. The sample records roughly 180,000 clones, roughly 86% being singletons. Material for sequencing was PBMCs. These receptors came from a young man in good health and CMV-seropositive.

This sequence joins TRBV30 and TRBJ2-7; D gene unclear. This CDR3 comprises 14 residues. From germline, CDR1 is GTSNPN and CDR2 SVGIG (reference sequence). V lost 1 base, J lost 1 base, and 11 bases lay in between. DNA of the CDR3: TGTGCCTGGAGTGGGCAGGCGTCATCCTACGAGCAGTACTTC. It encodes CAWSGQASSYEQYF.

CDR3 sequence: CASSQDTYEQYF. The CDR3 DNA sequence: TGCGCCAGCAGCCAAGATACCTACGAGCAGTACTTC. The V gene is TRBV4-1, the J gene TRBJ2-7; no firm D call. Trimming shortened V by 0 bases and J by 2 bases, and 2 bases separated the two germline ends. The CDR3 loop spans 12 amino acids. CDR1 and CDR2 (germline): MGHRA, YSYEKL.

The chain couples TRBV27 to TRBJ2-7, with 16 nucleotides matching TRBD2. V shed 5 bases and J 9 bases; nucleotides not matched to a gene: 7. The CDR3 covers 15 residues. Germline loops: CDR1 MNHEY, CDR2 SMNVEV (reference sequence). The DNA of the CDR3 is TGTGCCAGCAGTCCCGGGACTAGCGGGGGGGGAGCGCAGTACTTC. It specifies CASSPGTSGGGAQYF.

The CDR3 DNA sequence: TGCAGCGTTGTTGGCAGGGGAATAGGGGGCTACACCTTC. This gives the protein CSVVGRGIGGYTF. The chain carries TRBV29-1 and TRBJ1-2; D may be TRBD1 (6 bases). The germline V gene encodes CDR1 SQVTM and CDR2 ANQGSEA. The V and J ends lost 4 bases and 8 bases respectively, with 17 bases between them. The CDR3 spans 13 residues.

The chain combines TRBV5-6 with TRBJ2-6, with unresolved D. Germline V CDR1 and CDR2: SGHDT, YYEEEE. Trimming took 4 bases from V and 4 from J, leaving 15 bases between them. The CDR3 is 16 residues long. CDR3 DNA: TGTGCCAGCAGCCCATTGGGGTCATGGGGGGCCAACGTCCTGACTTTC. It specifies CASSPLGSWGANVLTF. Full variable domain (remainder filled in from reference TRBV5-6 and TRBJ2-6): DAGVTQSPTHLIKTRGQQVTLRCSPKSGHDTVSWYQQALGQGPQFIFQYYEEEERQRGNFPDRFSGHQFPNYSSELNVNALLLGDSALYLCASSPLGSWGANVLTFGAGSRLTVL.